The 6 T cell receptor beta chains given below trace back to one sample, sequenced in a study of cytomegalovirus exposure and HLA in healthy donors. Vbeta (60) and Jbeta (13) primers were used in the PCR. Generated by immunoSEQ multiplex PCR, the TCRdb table keeps only in-frame clones and is missing some. The sample records about 190,000 clones, 75% to 90% being singletons. The sequenced material came from PBMCs. All receptors come from a woman aged 30 to 39 in good health and CMV-seronegative.

The rearrangement links TRBV19 to TRBJ2-1; possibly TRBD2 for D (7 bases). Trimming shortened V by 6 bases and J by 2 bases, and 17 bases separated the two germline ends. The CDR3 runs to 16 residues. CDR1 LNHDA and CDR2 SQIVND come from the germline V gene (reference sequence). CDR3 in amino acids: CASSHIGGPTYNEQFF. The CDR3 nucleotides are TGTGCCAGTAGCCATATCGGGGGGCCCACCTACAATGAGCAGTTCTTC.

The chain links TRBV15 to TRBJ2-5, with D uncertain. Looked up from germline, CDR1 is LNHNV and CDR2 is YYDKDF (reference sequence). CDR3 length: 15 residues. V dropped 1 base and J dropped 1 base, with 10 bases sitting between them. Here the CDR3 DNA reads TGTGCCACCAGCAGAGTGGCCCCGTCCCAAGAGACCCAGTACTTC. It is translated as CATSRVAPSQETQYF.

The chain links TRBV18 to TRBJ1-2; the D gene is possibly TRBD1 (5 bases). The CDR3 length is 13 residues. The germline V and J ends were trimmed by 1 base and 6 bases, with 9 bases remaining between them. Germline V gene sequence: CDR1 KGHSH, CDR2 LQKENI. The CDR3 is CASSPQQADGYTF. The CDR3 DNA reads TGTGCCAGCTCACCACAACAGGCGGATGGCTACACCTTC.

In this sample, this clone turned up once. This rearrangement joins TRBV9 to TRBJ2-5; a weak D match, TRBD2 (5 bases). From germline, CDR1 is SGDLS and CDR2 YYNGEE. The V and J ends lost 3 bases and 0 bases respectively, with 12 bases between them. The CDR3 extends over 15 amino acids. In DNA, the CDR3 is TGTGCCAGCAGCGCGCGGACGGGGTACCAAGAGACCCAGTACTTC. Its protein product is CASSARTGYQETQYF.

This clone has a single count. V usage is TRBV5-6 and J usage is TRBJ2-3; 11 bases match TRBD2. V lost 0 bases and J lost 1; bases outside the gene matches: 4. CDR3 length: 17 residues. CDR1 and CDR2 (germline): SGHDT, YYEEEE. CDR3 region: CASSLEVAGGGTDTQYF. In DNA, the CDR3 is TGTGCCAGCAGCTTGGAAGTAGCGGGGGGGGGCACAGATACGCAGTATTTT.

The V gene is TRBV27, the J gene TRBJ2-7; 7 bases align to TRBD1. Germline V gene lookup returns CDR1 MNHEY and CDR2 SMNVEV (reference sequence). V shed 4 bases and J 0 bases; nucleotides not matched to a gene: 6. The CDR3 extends over 15 amino acids. DNA of the CDR3: TGTGCCAGCAGTTCCCGAGGGGGCCGCTCCTACGAGCAGTACTTC. Translating it yields CASSSRGGRSYEQYF.